This entry features one TCR beta chain sequence. This sample was included in a study of blood T cell repertoires in COVID-19. Method: immunoSEQ multiplex PCR; TCRdb's copy keeps in-frame clones and lacks some. The repertoire holds about 130,000 clones, more than 70% seen once, with around 12% in the top ten. The V segment lost 7 bases and the J segment 10 bases; nucleotides outside the gene matches: 20. This CDR3 is built from 17 residues. The V gene's germline CDR1 is SQVTM and CDR2 ANQGSEA. Sequenced: peripheral blood. This chain links TRBV29-1 with TRBJ2-5, with 14 bases aligning to TRBD2. The origin of this receptor is a woman in her thirties who had recovered from COVID-19. The DNA for the CDR3 is TGCAGCGCGACTAGCGGGGGGGGAAGCCTTTCCGGGTTGGGCCAGTACTTC. This translates into CSATSGGGSLSGLGQYF.